These 32 T cell receptor beta chains originate from one sample sequenced in a study of OX40 agonist ivuxolimab in advanced cancers. Assay: immunoSEQ multiplex PCR; the TCRdb copy retains only in-frame clones and omits some. The sample consists of approximately 79,000 clones, roughly nine tenths of them appearing once. Sample: CD4+ or CD8+ T cells sorted from blood, taken in a trial of the OX40 agonist ivuxolimab. The receptors derive from an adult with an advanced solid tumor such as melanoma, head and neck, liver or kidney cancer.

The CDR3 region has the DNA TGTGCTAGTGTCGTGGACATCTCCAACGTCCTGACTTTC. Residues: CASVVDISNVLTF. The V and J genes are TRBV12-5 and TRBJ2-6; possible D gene TRBD1, 5 bases. Deletions cut 7 bases from V and 8 bases from J, with 12 bases between. This CDR3 is 13 amino acids long. Germline CDR1 and CDR2: LGHNT and FRNRAP.

The V gene is TRBV28, the J gene TRBJ2-1, with D perhaps TRBD2 (6 bases). This CDR3 spans 16 amino acids. Germline V lookup: CDR1 MDHEN, CDR2 SYDVKM. V was shortened by 5 bases and J by 4 bases, with 18 bases between the two germline ends. CDR3 in DNA: TGTGCCAGCAGTCAACCGGGACTGGAAACTTACAATGAGCAGTTCTTC. It encodes CASSQPGLETYNEQFF.

This sequence joins TRBV11-2 and TRBJ2-7, with TRBD2 matching 8 bases. Trimming removed 1 base from V and 4 bases from J; junction bases left unmatched: 6. Germline CDR1 and CDR2: SGHAT and FQNNGV. This CDR3 comprises 15 residues. For the CDR3, the DNA is TGTGCCAGCAGCTTAGCACTAGCGGACCCGTACGAGCAGTACTTC. Translation gives CASSLALADPYEQYF.

The chain has TRBV7-2 and TRBJ2-5, with D possibly matching TRBD2 (6 bases). This CDR3 has 15 residues. The V end was cut by 3 bases, the J end by 3 bases, with 14 bases between. Germline loops: CDR1 SGHTA, CDR2 FQGNSA. CDR3 nucleotide sequence: TGTGCCAGCAGCTTTGGGGGGTATGGGGAAGAGACCCAGTACTTC. This translates into CASSFGGYGEETQYF.

The CDR3 loop reads CAMRTGMNTEAFF. CDR3 nucleotides: TGTGCCATGAGGACAGGGATGAACACTGAAGCTTTCTTT. The chain recombines TRBV10-3 with TRBJ1-1, with 8 bases aligning to TRBD1. The CDR3 extends over 13 amino acids. The germline gives CDR1 ENHRY, CDR2 SYGVKD. V shed 9 bases, J shed 0 bases, and the junction held 3 bases outside the gene matches.

The rearrangement links TRBV19 to TRBJ2-1; a weak D match, TRBD2 (6 bases). Per germline, CDR1 LNHDA and CDR2 SQIVND (reference sequence). V gave up 5 bases and J gave up 7 bases, with 18 bases separating them. This CDR3 spans 15 amino acids. The chain's CDR3 is CASSLGGTLRNEQFF. The DNA of the CDR3 is TGTGCCAGTAGTCTCGGCGGGACCCTCAGAAATGAGCAGTTCTTC.

The rearrangement joins TRBV5-4 to TRBJ2-2; tentative D call: TRBD1 (5 bases). The CDR3 is made up of 15 amino acids. Germline-derived CDR1 and CDR2 are SGHNT and YYREEE (reference sequence). The ends were cut back, 2 bases at V and 2 bases at J, with 10 bases in the middle. The CDR3 DNA sequence: TGTGCCAGCAGCTTTCAGGGATACAACACCGGGGAGCTGTTTTTT. This codes for CASSFQGYNTGELFF.

J is TRBJ1-1 and V is TRBV6-6, with no clear D. CDR3 length equals 16 residues. Germline V gene data show CDR1 as MNHNY and CDR2 as SVGAGI (reference sequence). Trimming pared 6 bases from V and 0 bases from J, leaving 17 bases between. CDR3 region: CASRVELGSMNTEAFF. CDR3 nucleotides: TGTGCCAGCAGAGTCGAATTGGGTAGTATGAACACTGAAGCTTTCTTT.

This clone was counted once. The rearrangement links TRBV7-9 to TRBJ2-3; no reliable D call. CDR1 and CDR2 from the germline V gene are SEHNR and FQNEAQ (reference sequence). This CDR3 comprises 13 residues. Trimming pared 5 bases from V and 10 bases from J, leaving 16 bases between. CDR3 sequence (DNA): TGTGCCAGCAGCACCAATACAAACCGGCCGCAGTATTTT. It encodes CASSTNTNRPQYF.

The J gene is TRBJ2-7, the V gene TRBV10-1, with 8 bases fitting TRBD1. V shed 5 bases, J shed 2 bases, and the junction held 11 bases outside the gene matches. Germline CDR1 reads WNHNN; CDR2 reads SYGVQD (reference sequence). CDR3 length equals 16 residues. The CDR3 sequence: CASSSPGTGGTYEQYF. The CDR3 DNA sequence: TGCGCCAGCAGTTCCCCCGGGACAGGCGGCACCTACGAGCAGTACTTC.

The rearrangement links TRBV2 to TRBJ2-3; perhaps D is TRBD1 or TRBD2 (6 bases each). Trimming stripped 6 bases from V and 1 base from J, with 14 bases between. Germline-derived CDR1 and CDR2 are SNHLY and FYNNEI. The CDR3 has 15 residues. CDR3 bases: TGTGCCAGCAGGTCCGAGGGGGGTCGCACAGATACGCAGTATTTT. Translation gives CASRSEGGRTDTQYF.

V and J are TRBV29-1 and TRBJ1-2; possible D gene TRBD1, 6 bases. The CDR3 consists of 12 residues. V was clipped by 5 bases and J by 2 bases, with 9 bases between them. Germline lookup yields CDR1 SQVTM and CDR2 ANQGSEA. The DNA for the CDR3 is TGCAGCGTTCATAGGGGGAACTATGGCTACACCTTC. This encodes CSVHRGNYGYTF.

The genes are TRBV30 and TRBJ2-7; D possibly corresponds to TRBD1 (6 bases). Germline V gene lookup returns CDR1 GTSNPN and CDR2 SVGIG (reference sequence). This CDR3 is built from 13 residues. V shed 3 bases and J shed 5 bases, with 14 bases lying between them. The CDR3 reads CAWRPTGIHEQYF. Written as DNA, the CDR3 is TGTGCCTGGAGGCCCACAGGGATCCACGAGCAGTACTTC.

The rearrangement joins TRBV11-2 to TRBJ2-3, with D perhaps matching TRBD1 (5 bases). Looked up from germline, CDR1 is SGHAT and CDR2 is FQNNGV. The length of the CDR3 is 16 residues. The V end was cut by 6 bases, the J end by 0 bases, with 16 bases between. CDR3 DNA sequence: TGTGCCAGCAGTTTGACCCCATGGACAAGCACAGATACGCAGTATTTT. Its translation: CASSLTPWTSTDTQYF.

J is TRBJ2-1 and V is TRBV7-3, with D unresolved. This CDR3 contains 15 residues. CDR1 is SGHTA, CDR2 FQGTGA, per germline. The V end lost 5 bases, the J end lost 0 bases, and 11 bases lay between the germline ends. As DNA, the CDR3 is TGTGCCAGCAGCCCTCAGTCTAGCTCCTACAATGAGCAGTTCTTC. Protein: CASSPQSSSYNEQFF. The complete variable domain, with remaining parts taken from reference TRBV7-3 and TRBJ2-1, reads GAGVSQTPSNKVTEKGKYVELRCDPISGHTALYWYRQSLGQGPEFLIYFQGTGAADDSGLPNDRFFAVRPEGSVSTLKIQRTERGDSAVYLCASSPQSSSYNEQFFGPGTRLTVL.

This clone occurred once. The chain is built from TRBV5-5 and TRBJ1-5; D uncertain. Germline CDR1 reads SGHKS; CDR2 reads YYEKEE (reference sequence). The CDR3 length is 16 residues. Trimming removed 0 bases from V and 5 bases from J, with 15 bases in between. The CDR3 protein is CASSLASWGGDQPQHF. The CDR3 DNA follows: TGTGCCAGCAGCTTGGCTTCGTGGGGAGGAGATCAGCCCCAGCATTTT.

The chain links TRBV5-5 to TRBJ1-1, with unresolved D. The CDR3 is made up of 14 amino acids. Germline assignment: CDR1 SGHKS and CDR2 YYEKEE (reference sequence). The V end was cut by 0 bases, the J end by 4 bases, with 10 bases between. In DNA, the CDR3 is TGTGCCAGCAGCTTGGATTTTGGAAGCACTGAAGCTTTCTTT. Its translation is CASSLDFGSTEAFF.

The V and J genes are TRBV21-1 and TRBJ1-1; TRBD1, as called in the table, went unchecked against the DNA. TRBV21-1 is labeled a pseudogene. The CDR3 is made up of 15 amino acids. The CDR3 DNA follows: TGTGCCAGCACCGACCCCGGGACAGTGAACACTGAAGCTTTCTTT. Translation: CASTDPGTVNTEAFF.

This chain uses TRBV11-2 with TRBJ1-4, with 11 nucleotides matching TRBD1. This CDR3 is 15 amino acids long. Germline V gene data show CDR1 as SGHAT and CDR2 as FQNNGV. Germline trimming cut 5 bases from V and 8 bases from J; bases unmatched to any gene: 7. The CDR3 DNA is TGTGCCAGCAGCCCCGGGACAGGGGGGAAAGAAAAACTGTTTTTT. This sequence encodes CASSPGTGGKEKLFF.

The J gene is TRBJ1-1, the V gene TRBV18; perhaps TRBD1 as D (5 bases). The CDR3 extends over 15 amino acids. V was shortened by 3 bases and J by 0 bases, with 11 bases between the two germline ends. CDR1 KGHSH and CDR2 LQKENI come from the germline V gene. CDR3 sequence: CASSPGGPLNTEAFF. CDR3 bases: TGTGCCAGCTCACCGGGGGGTCCCCTGAACACTGAAGCTTTCTTT.

This chain connects TRBV5-1 to TRBJ2-7; TRBD2 might be the D (7 bases). There are 14 residues in the CDR3. V lost 5 bases and J lost 7, with 19 bases in between. Germline V CDR1 and CDR2: SGHRS, YFSETQ. CDR3 DNA sequence: TGCGCCAGCAGGCCCGTAGGGGGGGCTGGAGAGCAGTACTTC. It yields the protein CASRPVGGAGEQYF.

This clone turned up a few times. This chain uses TRBV4-1 with TRBJ2-1; D uncertain. The V end lost 0 bases, the J end lost 1 base, and 13 bases lay between the germline ends. The CDR3 is 17 amino acids. Germline lookup yields CDR1 MGHRA and CDR2 YSYEKL. The CDR3 coding sequence is TGCGCCAGCAGCCAAGAGGCACACCTAGTTTCCTACAATGAGCAGTTCTTC. Protein product: CASSQEAHLVSYNEQFF.

The CDR3, as DNA: TGTGCCAGCAGCCAAGGACCCCTTACGTGGGGGAATGAGCAGTTCTTC. It encodes CASSQGPLTWGNEQFF. The rearrangement joins TRBV14 to TRBJ2-1; D could derive from TRBD1 or TRBD2 (5 bases each). Deletions cut 1 base from V and 7 bases from J, with 17 bases between. Germline CDR1 is SGHDN and CDR2 is FVKESK. The CDR3 runs 16 residues.

CDR3 nucleotide sequence: TGTGCCAGCAGCTTAGGGCAGACGTCTGGAAACACCATATATTTT. Protein product: CASSLGQTSGNTIYF. The rearrangement joins TRBV7-9 to TRBJ1-3; D is unresolved. V was clipped by 1 base and J by 1 base, with 8 bases between them. Germline values: CDR1 SEHNR, CDR2 FQNEAQ (reference sequence). This CDR3 region has 15 residues.

As for this clone: Other DNA sequences in the same sample also yield this CDR3. The CDR3 spells CASSLGTGNQPQHF. As DNA, the CDR3 is TGTGCCAGCAGCTTAGGTACAGGCAATCAGCCCCAGCATTTT. The chain is built from TRBV7-9 and TRBJ1-5; D not resolved. The ends were cut back, 1 base at V and 2 bases at J, with 6 bases in the middle. CDR3 size: 14 residues. Germline CDR1 is SEHNR and CDR2 is FQNEAQ (reference sequence).

The V call is TRBV6-5, the J call TRBJ2-2; no clear D. CDR1 and CDR2 (germline): MNHEY, SVGAGI. The CDR3 contains 15 residues. Trimming took 5 bases from V and 6 from J, leaving 16 bases between them. Written as DNA, the CDR3 is TGTGCCAGCAGTCGGCAGGCTGCCCCCCCCGGGGAGCTGTTTTTT. Translated: CASSRQAAPPGELFF.

The CDR3 sequence: CASSSGQGTGNTIYF. In DNA, the CDR3 is TGTGCCAGCAGCTCTGGACAGGGGACTGGAAACACCATATATTTT. The chain links TRBV9 to TRBJ1-3; the match to TRBD1 covers 9 bases. J was trimmed by 2 bases and V by 4 bases; bases with no gene match: 4. CDR3 length: 15 amino acids. CDR1 and CDR2 (germline): SGDLS, YYNGEE. Full variable domain (missing parts from reference TRBV9 and TRBJ1-3): DSGVTQTPKHLITATGQRVTLRCSPRSGDLSVYWYQQSLDQGLQFLIQYYNGEERAKGNILERFSAQQFPDLHSELNLSSLELGDSALYFCASSSGQGTGNTIYFGEGSWLTVV.

J is TRBJ1-1 and V is TRBV7-9; 7 positions agree with TRBD1. Germline V gene sequence: CDR1 SEHNR, CDR2 FQNEAQ (reference sequence). V dropped 5 bases and J dropped 7; count of bases not matched to a gene: 7. This CDR3 is built from 13 residues. The CDR3 loop reads CASSHSGDSEAFF. DNA of the CDR3: TGTGCCAGCAGCCATTCGGGGGACAGTGAAGCTTTCTTT.

The chain recombines TRBV10-3 with TRBJ2-7, with 9 bases matching TRBD2. The germline gives CDR1 ENHRY, CDR2 SYGVKD. The CDR3 has 14 residues. Germline trimming cut 4 bases from V and 6 bases from J; bases unmatched to any gene: 7. The CDR3 DNA is TGTGCCATCAGTGGGGTAGCGGGAGTGGGCGAGCAGTACTTC. It specifies CAISGVAGVGEQYF.

The rearrangement joins TRBV13 to TRBJ2-7; D is possibly TRBD2 (5 bases). This CDR3 comprises 13 residues. V was trimmed by 5 bases and J by 4 bases, leaving 12 bases between them. The V gene's germline CDR1 is PRHDT and CDR2 FYEKMQ (reference sequence). The CDR3, as DNA: TGTGCCAGCAGCAGACTAATTGGGTACGAGCAGTACTTC. Translation gives CASSRLIGYEQYF.

V gene TRBV28 combines with J gene TRBJ2-5; 10 bases match TRBD1. Germline V CDR1 and CDR2: MDHEN, SYDVKM. V shed 6 bases, J shed 6 bases, and the junction held 4 bases outside the gene matches. The CDR3 sequence is 13 residues long. The CDR3 reads CASSSGQGQTQYF. CDR3 DNA: TGTGCCAGCAGCTCGGGACAGGGGCAGACCCAGTACTTC.

The chain is built from TRBV19 and TRBJ2-7; tentative D call: TRBD1 (6 bases). Trimming took off 5 bases at V and 7 bases at J, with 15 bases between the two ends. Germline assignment: CDR1 LNHDA and CDR2 SQIVND (reference sequence). The CDR3 consists of 13 residues. CDR3 nucleotide sequence: TGTGCCAGTAGTTTACAAACAGGGTTGGAGCAGTACTTC. Protein product: CASSLQTGLEQYF.